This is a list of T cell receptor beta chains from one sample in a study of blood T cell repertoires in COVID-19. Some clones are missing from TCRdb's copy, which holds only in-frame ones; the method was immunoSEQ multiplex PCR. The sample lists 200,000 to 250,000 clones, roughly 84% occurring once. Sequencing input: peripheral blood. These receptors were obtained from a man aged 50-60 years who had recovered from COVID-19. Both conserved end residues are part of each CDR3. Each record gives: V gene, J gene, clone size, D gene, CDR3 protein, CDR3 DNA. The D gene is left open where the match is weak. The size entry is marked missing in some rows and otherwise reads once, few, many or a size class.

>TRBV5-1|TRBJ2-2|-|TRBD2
CASSLTSGRKGTGELFF
TGCGCCAGCAGCTTGACTAGCGGGAGAAAGGGCACCGGGGAGCTGTTTTTT
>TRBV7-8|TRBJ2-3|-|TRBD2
CASSSTSSSTDTQYF
TGTGCCAGCAGCTCGACTAGCTCTAGCACAGATACGCAGTATTTT
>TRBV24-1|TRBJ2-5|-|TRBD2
CATSDSGVAGVRETQYF
TGTGCCACCAGTGATTCCGGCGTAGCGGGAGTGCGAGAGACCCAGTACTTC
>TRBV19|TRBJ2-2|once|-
CASKAGQNTGELFF
TGTGCCAGTAAAGCAGGACAAAACACCGGGGAGCTGTTTTTT
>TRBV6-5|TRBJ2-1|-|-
CASTPRGRYNEQFF
TGTGCCAGCACCCCGCGGGGACGCTACAATGAGCAGTTCTTC
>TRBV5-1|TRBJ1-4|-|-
CASSLGQGNEKLFF
TGCGCCAGCAGCTTGGGGCAGGGTAATGAAAAACTGTTTTTT
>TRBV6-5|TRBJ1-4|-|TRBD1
CASRSDRGNEKLFF
TGTGCCAGCAGAAGTGACAGGGGGAATGAAAAACTGTTTTTT
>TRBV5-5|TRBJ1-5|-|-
CASSLSGGPQHF
TGTGCCAGCAGCTTGAGCGGTGGGCCCCAGCATTTT
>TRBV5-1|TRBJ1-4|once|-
CASRYTLTNEKLFF
TGCGCCAGCCGCTACACGCTAACTAATGAAAAACTGTTTTTT
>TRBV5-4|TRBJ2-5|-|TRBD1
CASSRDRGFETQYF
TGTGCCAGCAGCCGCGACAGGGGGTTTGAGACCCAGTACTTC
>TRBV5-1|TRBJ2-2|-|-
CASSSWTDTNTGELFF
TGCGCCAGCAGCTCGTGGACAGATACTAACACCGGGGAGCTGTTTTTT
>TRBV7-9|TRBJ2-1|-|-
CASSLGTIGATEQFF
TGTGCCAGCAGCTTAGGGACTATAGGGGCTACTGAGCAGTTCTTC
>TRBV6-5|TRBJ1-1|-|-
CASSRGRSLFIGAFF
TGTGCCAGCAGTCGGGGGAGGTCCCTGTTCATTGGAGCTTTCTTT
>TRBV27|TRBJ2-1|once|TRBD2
CASSLRGLGVNEQFF
TGTGCCAGCAGTTTACGGGGACTAGGCGTGAATGAGCAGTTCTTC
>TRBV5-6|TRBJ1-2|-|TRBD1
CASSFFPDRGSGYGYTF
TGTGCCAGCAGCTTTTTCCCTGACAGGGGTAGCGGCTATGGCTACACCTTC
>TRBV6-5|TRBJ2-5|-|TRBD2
CASREGRLAGGAQYF
TGTGCCAGCAGGGAGGGCCGACTAGCGGGAGGGGCCCAGTACTTC
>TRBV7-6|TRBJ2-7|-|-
CASSLETRIGYEQYF
TGTGCCAGCAGCTTAGAAACTAGGATTGGCTACGAGCAGTACTTC
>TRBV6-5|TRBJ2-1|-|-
CASSRSGGYNEQFF
TGTGCCAGCAGCCGGAGTGGGGGGTACAATGAGCAGTTCTTC
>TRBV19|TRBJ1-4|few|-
CASSIDLGRLANEKLFF
TGTGCCAGTAGTATCGACTTGGGGAGACTGGCTAATGAAAAACTGTTTTTT
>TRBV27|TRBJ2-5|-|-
CASSLTSPGGGTNQETQYF
TGTGCCAGCAGTTTAACCAGTCCGGGGGGCGGGACTAACCAAGAGACCCAGTACTTC